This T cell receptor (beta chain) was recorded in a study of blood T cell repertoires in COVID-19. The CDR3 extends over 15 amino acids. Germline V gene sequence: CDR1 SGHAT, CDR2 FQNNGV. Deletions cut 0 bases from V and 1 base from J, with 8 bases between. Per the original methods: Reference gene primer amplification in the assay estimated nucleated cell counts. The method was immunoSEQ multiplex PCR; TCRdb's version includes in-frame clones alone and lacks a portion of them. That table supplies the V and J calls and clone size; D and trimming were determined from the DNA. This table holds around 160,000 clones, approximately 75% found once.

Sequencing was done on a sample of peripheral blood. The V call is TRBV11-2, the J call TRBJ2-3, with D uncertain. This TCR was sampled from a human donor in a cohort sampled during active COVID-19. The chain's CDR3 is CASSLDGYGTDTQYF. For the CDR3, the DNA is TGTGCCAGCAGCTTAGACGGTTATGGCACAGATACGCAGTATTTT. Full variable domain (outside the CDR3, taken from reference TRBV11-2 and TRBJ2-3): EAGVAQSPRYKIIEKRQSVAFWCNPISGHATLYWYQQILGQGPKLLIQFQNNGVVDDSQLPKDRFSAERLKGVDSTLKIQPAKLEDSAVYLCASSLDGYGTDTQYFGPGTRLTVL.